Sequencing of this T cell receptor beta chain was carried out in a study of cytomegalovirus exposure and HLA in healthy donors. On this clone: Antigen unknown.

Primers for the PCR totalled 60 Vbeta and 13 Jbeta. Here immunoSEQ multiplex PCR was the method, and the copy in TCRdb shows in-frame clones only, minus some. The sample lists 200,000 to 250,000 clones; roughly 88% were seen once. Study-wide results and limits: Donors belonging to an Asian-associated ancestry cluster reportedly showed fewer N-insertions in productive TCRs than the roughly 670-donor mean, according to what a later analysis found.

The source material was PBMCs. The receptor was isolated from a boy under 10 years old in good health and CMV-seronegative.

CDR3 in DNA: TGTGCCTGGAGTGTAGTGAGGACTAGCGGGAGTACAAAAGAGACCCAGTACTTC. Translation gives CAWSVVRTSGSTKETQYF. The chain employs TRBV30 and TRBJ2-5; TRBD2 agrees at 13 bases. The CDR3 covers 18 residues. The germline V gene has CDR1 GTSNPN and CDR2 SVGIG (reference sequence). The V segment lost 0 bases and the J segment 3 bases; nucleotides outside the gene matches: 10.